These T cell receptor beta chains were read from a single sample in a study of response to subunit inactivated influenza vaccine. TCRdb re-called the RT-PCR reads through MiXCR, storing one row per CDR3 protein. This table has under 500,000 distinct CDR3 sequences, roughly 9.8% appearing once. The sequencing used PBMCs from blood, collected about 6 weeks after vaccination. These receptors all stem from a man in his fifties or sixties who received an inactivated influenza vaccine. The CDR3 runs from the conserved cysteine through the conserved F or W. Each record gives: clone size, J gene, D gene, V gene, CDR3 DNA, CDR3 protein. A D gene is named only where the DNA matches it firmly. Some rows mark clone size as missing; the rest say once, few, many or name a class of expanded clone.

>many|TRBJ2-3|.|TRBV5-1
TGCGCCAGCAGCATTTCCGGGACAAACACAGATACGCAGTATTTT
CASSISGTNTDTQYF
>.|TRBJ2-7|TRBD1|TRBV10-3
TGTGCGGCGGGTTTCGGGACAGGGTGGAACGAGCAGTACTTC
CAAGFGTGWNEQYF
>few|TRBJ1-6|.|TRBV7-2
TGTGCCAGCAGCTTAGTGCAGGGAGTGAATTCACCCCTCCACTTT
CASSLVQGVNSPLHF
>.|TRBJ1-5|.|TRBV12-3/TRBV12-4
TGTGCCAGCAGGGAAGACAGGTCCCTCAATCAGCCCCAGCATTTT
CASREDRSLNQPQHF
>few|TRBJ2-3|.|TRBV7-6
TGTGCCAGCAGCTACCGAGCCGGCACAGATACGCAGTATTTT
CASSYRAGTDTQYF
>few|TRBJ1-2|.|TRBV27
TGTGCCAGCAAGGTCGTACCTACAGGCTATGGCTACACCTTC
CASKVVPTGYGYTF
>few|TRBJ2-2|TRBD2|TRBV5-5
TGTGCCAGCAGCTCGACTAGCGGGGGGATTGCGAACACCGGGGAGCTGTTTTTT
CASSSTSGGIANTGELFF
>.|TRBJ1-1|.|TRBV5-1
TGCGCCAGCAGCTTTTCCGGGCTCGGCACTGAAGCTTTCTTT
CASSFSGLGTEAFF
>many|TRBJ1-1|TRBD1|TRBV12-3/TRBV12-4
TGTGCCAGCAGTTTTTCGCACAGGGGGGTAAAAGGAGCTTTCTTT
CASSFSHRGVKGAFF
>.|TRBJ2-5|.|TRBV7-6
TGTGCCAGCAGCAGTATGGAGCGAGAGACCCAGTACTTC
CASSSMERETQYF
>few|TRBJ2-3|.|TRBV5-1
TGCGCCAGCAGGTTGGATACGGGTACAGATACGCAGTATTTT
CASRLDTGTDTQYF
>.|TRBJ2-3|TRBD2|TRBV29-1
TGCAGCGTTGTCAGCGGGGTAAACACAGATACGCAGTATTTT
CSVVSGVNTDTQYF
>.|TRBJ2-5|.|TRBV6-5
TGTGCCAGCAGGACAGCTCAAGAGACCCAGTACTTC
CASRTAQETQYF
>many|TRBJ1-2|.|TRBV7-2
TGTGCCAGCAGCCTTCCTAAGGGCGCGGCTAGCTATGGCTACACCTTC
CASSLPKGAASYGYTF
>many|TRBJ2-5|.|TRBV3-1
TGTGCCAGCAGCCAAGGGGGAGCGGAGACCCAGTACTTC
CASSQGGAETQYF
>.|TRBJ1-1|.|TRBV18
TGTGCCAGCTCACCACCTCTGAGAACTGAAGCTTTCTTT
CASSPPLRTEAFF
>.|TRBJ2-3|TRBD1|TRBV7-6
TGTGCCAGCAGCTTAGGGGGGACAGGGCGCACAGATACGCAGTATTTT
CASSLGGTGRTDTQYF
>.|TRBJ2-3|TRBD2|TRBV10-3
TGTGCCATCAGTCTTGCGGGAGGTGAGGCGCAGTATTTT
CAISLAGGEAQYF
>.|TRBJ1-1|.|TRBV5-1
TGCGCCAGCAGCTTTGGGGCCCGCTGGAATGAAGCTTTCTTT
CASSFGARWNEAFF
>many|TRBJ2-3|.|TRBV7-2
TGTGCCAGCAGCTTAGCTGACAGCGTTTCGCAGTATTTT
CASSLADSVSQYF
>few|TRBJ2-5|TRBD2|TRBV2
TGTGCCAGCAGTGAAGAACTAGCGGGGAGGGAGACCCAGTACTTC
CASSEELAGRETQYF
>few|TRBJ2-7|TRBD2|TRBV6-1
TGTGCCAGCAGACCACTAGCGGGAGCCGAGCAGTACTTC
CASRPLAGAEQYF
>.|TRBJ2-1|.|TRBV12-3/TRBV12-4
TGTGCCAGCAGTTTCCCTCCCGGGATCAATGAGCAGTTCTTC
CASSFPPGINEQFF
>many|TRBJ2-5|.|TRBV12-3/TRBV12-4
TGTGCCAGCAGTTTCAAGACCTGGGGGACCCAGTACTTC
CASSFKTWGTQYF
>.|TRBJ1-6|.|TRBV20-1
TGCAGTGCTTTACTCAAGGGAGGGGTTAATTCACCCCTCCACTTT
CSALLKGGVNSPLHF
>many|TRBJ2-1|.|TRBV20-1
TGCAGTGCAAAGAGGGGCGGTAATGAGCAGTTCTTC
CSAKRGGNEQFF
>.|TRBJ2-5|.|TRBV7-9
TGTGCCAGCAGCTTCGGGCCTCAGGGGCCGCTCCAAGAGACCCAGTACTTC
CASSFGPQGPLQETQYF
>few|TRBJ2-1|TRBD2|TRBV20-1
TGCAGTGCTTACCACCTGCGGGGGGCCTACAATGAGCAGTTCTTC
CSAYHLRGAYNEQFF
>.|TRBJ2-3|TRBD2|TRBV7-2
TGTGCCAGCAGCTTGGGTCCTAAGCGGGGGGGGCGAGATACGCAGTATTTT
CASSLGPKRGGRDTQYF
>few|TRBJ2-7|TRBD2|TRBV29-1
TGCAGCGTTGAAGTAGTTCCTAGCGGAAACTCCTACGAGCAGTACTTC
CSVEVVPSGNSYEQYF
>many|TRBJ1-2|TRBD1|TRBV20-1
TGCAGTGCTGGGACAGGGGTCCTAAACTATGGCTACACCTTC
CSAGTGVLNYGYTF
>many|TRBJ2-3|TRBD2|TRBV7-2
TGTGCCAGCAGCTCCACGACTAGCGGGACAGTCGTTACGCAGTATTTT
CASSSTTSGTVVTQYF
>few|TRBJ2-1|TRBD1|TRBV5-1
TGCGCCAGCAGCTTGGAGGGGGCAGTTCACTACAATGAGCAGTTCTTC
CASSLEGAVHYNEQFF
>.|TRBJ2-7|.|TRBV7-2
TGTGCCAGCAGACAAGGGGGCTCCTACGAGCAGTACTTC
CASRQGGSYEQYF
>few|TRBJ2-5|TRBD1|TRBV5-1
TGCGCCAGCAGCCCCCTTCGAGGGACAGCTGAGACCCAGTACTTC
CASSPLRGTAETQYF
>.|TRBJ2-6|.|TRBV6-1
TGTGCCAGCAGTGCGGGACGGACAAGATCTGGGGCCAACGTCCTGACTTTC
CASSAGRTRSGANVLTF
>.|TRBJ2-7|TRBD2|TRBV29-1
TGCAGCGTTGAACTGCGGCTAGCGGGAGGATTCGGCGAGCAGTACTTC
CSVELRLAGGFGEQYF
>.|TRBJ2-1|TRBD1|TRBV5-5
TGTGCCAGCAGCGTGGGACAGGGGTCCTATTCCTACAATGAGCAGTTCTTC
CASSVGQGSYSYNEQFF
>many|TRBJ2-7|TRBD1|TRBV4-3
TGCGCCAGCAGCGAGGGACAGAGCTACGAGCAGTACTTC
CASSEGQSYEQYF
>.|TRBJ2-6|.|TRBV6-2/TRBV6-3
TGTGCCAGCAGCCCAATCTCAGGCTATTCCTCTGGGGCCAACGTCCTGACTTTC
CASSPISGYSSGANVLTF
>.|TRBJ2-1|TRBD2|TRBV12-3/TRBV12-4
TGTGCCAGCAGTTTCGGGTTAGGCGGGAGGGCCAGCGCGGGTGAGCAGTTCTTC
CASSFGLGGRASAGEQFF
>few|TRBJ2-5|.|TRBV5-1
TGCGCCAGCAGCTTGCCCCGCGGAGGATTTGTAGAGACCCAGTACTTC
CASSLPRGGFVETQYF
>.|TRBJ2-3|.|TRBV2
TGTGCCAGCAGGGAACAGGGAATCACAGATACGCAGTATTTT
CASREQGITDTQYF
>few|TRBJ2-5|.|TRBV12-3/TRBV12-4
TGTGCCAGCAGTCCCAGGGTGGGCGGAGGAGAGACCCAGTACTTC
CASSPRVGGGETQYF
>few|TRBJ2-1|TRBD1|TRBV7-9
TGTGCCTCCAGCTTGGGGACAGGGTCTGTCAATGAGCAGTTCTTC
CASSLGTGSVNEQFF
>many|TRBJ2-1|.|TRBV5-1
TGCGCCAGCAGCCCCGCCCCCGGACGGGAGCAGTTCTTC
CASSPAPGREQFF
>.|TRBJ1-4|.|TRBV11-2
TGTGCCAGCAGCTCCGGACAGACTATTAATGAAAAACTGTTTTTT
CASSSGQTINEKLFF
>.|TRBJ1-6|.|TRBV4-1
TGCGCCAGCAGCCAAGCCAGGGTGGATAATTCACCCCTCCACTTT
CASSQARVDNSPLHF